The clone carrying this T cell receptor beta chain showed up just once. Its specificity is unknown. This CDR3 is 19 amino acids long. CDR1 is MNHEY, CDR2 SMNVEV, per germline (reference sequence). V lost 8 bases, J lost 2 bases, and 17 bases stayed unmatched. The data belong to a study of shared clonotypes between healthy human individuals. The data were produced by immunoSEQ multiplex PCR, yet TCRdb's version contains in-frame clones alone and is incomplete. The table includes about 1.5 million clones, more than 95% detected once. Regarding the study as a whole: Generally, naive subsets (rather than memory subsets) showed larger estimated richness. Naive CD4 clonotypes overlapped across a few donors at approximately 5.5%.

The chain is built from TRBV27 and TRBJ2-1; 11 nucleotides agree with TRBD2. This sequence was found in a man under 40 in good health. Sequencing was carried out using naive CD4+ T cells sorted from blood. Subset reported: CD45RA+ positively selected. CDR3 residues: CASQVLTSGTPRPYNEQFF. The CDR3 nucleotides are TGTGCCAGCCAGGTTTTGACTAGCGGGACGCCCCGCCCCTACAATGAGCAGTTCTTC.